This T cell receptor beta chain was retrieved from a study of blood T cell repertoires in COVID-19. Repertoires were generated with immunoSEQ multiplex PCR, while TCRdb's copy carries only in-frame clones and drops some. In the table there are about 130,000 clones, about 86% of which are singletons. This TCR derives from a woman between 45 and 60 years old who had recovered from COVID-19. Input material: PBMCs or T cells enriched from blood (not recorded which).

The CDR3 protein is CASSQGWSYEQYF. DNA of the CDR3: TGCGCCAGCAGCCAAGGATGGAGCTACGAGCAGTACTTC. This sequence joins TRBV4-1 and TRBJ2-7; D gene unclear. Trimming removed 1 base at V and 3 bases at J, with 7 bases between. In germline, CDR1 is MGHRA, CDR2 YSYEKL. The CDR3 length is 13 residues.